This T cell receptor beta chain derives from a study of cytomegalovirus exposure and HLA in healthy donors. Primers included in the PCR were 60 Vbeta and 13 Jbeta primers. Sequencing used immunoSEQ multiplex PCR; TCRdb keeps in-frame clones, though not all of them. This table holds more than 150,000 clones, around 82% found once. The sample was PBMCs. The receptor was derived from a boy aged 2 to 10 in good health and CMV-seronegative.

The CDR3 sequence: CASSLDQPQHF. The CDR3 bases are TGTGCCAGCAGCTTAGATCAGCCCCAGCATTTT. The rearrangement uses TRBV21-1 and TRBJ1-5. TRBV21-1 is classified as a pseudogene. CDR3 length: 11 residues.